Following are 9 T cell receptor beta chains from one sample sequenced in a study of blood T cells in healthy people across ages. The use of a sample-barcoded 5' primer and a J-beta primer mix characterized a second PCR of about 7 to 12 cycles. TCRdb reanalysed the 5' RACE reads using MiXCR and keeps one entry per CDR3 protein. The sample contains some 940,000 distinct CDR3 sequences, about 27% of which appear only once. The same data also went into a second study, on T cells of mothers and their children.

Sequenced: blood. These receptor sequences come from a woman aged 40 to 49 in good health.

This clonotype appeared a few times. The rearrangement links TRBV6-5 to TRBJ1-1; D gene unclear. The V end was cut by 2 bases, the J end by 4 bases, with 14 bases between. This CDR3 contains 15 residues. Germline loops: CDR1 MNHEY, CDR2 SVGAGI. In nucleotides, the CDR3 is TGTGCCAGCAGTTACGGGCTGGGGTACGGCACTGAAGCTTTCTTT. It encodes CASSYGLGYGTEAFF.

At least ten counts were recorded for this clonotype. This sequence joins TRBV20-1 and TRBJ1-2; no definite D call. Trimming pared 2 bases from V and 4 bases from J, leaving 8 bases between. Germline CDR1 is DFQATT and CDR2 is SNEGSKA (reference sequence). The CDR3 length is 12 residues. Written as DNA, the CDR3 is TGCAGTGCTAGAATTCGGTTCTATGGCTACACCTTC. It codes for CSARIRFYGYTF.

This clonotype has only a few counts. The chain uses TRBV20-1 and TRBJ2-5; D is perhaps TRBD2 (5 bases). Germline CDR1 reads DFQATT; CDR2 reads SNEGSKA (reference sequence). The ends were cut back, 0 bases at V and 5 bases at J, with 10 bases in the middle. The CDR3 consists of 13 residues. The CDR3 DNA follows: TGCAGTGCTAGAGATGGAGGAGCGGAGACCCAGTACTTC. It is translated as CSARDGGAETQYF.

This clonotype came up a few times. The rearrangement uses TRBV3-1 and TRBJ2-7; D is undetermined. Germline loops: CDR1 LGHDT, CDR2 YNNKEL (reference sequence). This CDR3 comprises 12 residues. V was cut by 3 bases and J by 3 bases, with 6 bases left in between. The CDR3 DNA is TGTGCCAGCAGCCAGGAGAACTACGAGCAGTACTTC. Translated: CASSQENYEQYF.

This chain connects TRBV2 to TRBJ2-1; 11 nucleotides line up with TRBD1. This CDR3 is 15 amino acids long. V gave up 8 bases and J gave up 5 bases; unmatched junction bases: 8. Germline assignment: CDR1 SNHLY and CDR2 FYNNEI. The CDR3 DNA reads TGTGCCAGCTCCGGGACAGGGGGATCCCACAATGAGCAGTTCTTC. It is translated as CASSGTGGSHNEQFF.

The V and J genes are TRBV28 and TRBJ2-5, with 7 bases lining up with TRBD1. This CDR3 spans 13 amino acids. V was clipped by 6 bases and J by 5 bases; unmatched bases: 6. Germline V gives CDR1 MDHEN, CDR2 SYDVKM. CDR3 amino acids: CASRNRGHETQYF. The CDR3 DNA reads TGTGCCAGCAGGAACAGGGGCCACGAGACCCAGTACTTC.

J is TRBJ1-4 and V is TRBV5-1, with D perhaps matching TRBD1 (5 bases). V dropped 7 bases and J dropped 5 bases, with 12 bases sitting between them. This CDR3 has 13 residues. The germline V gene has CDR1 SGHRS and CDR2 YFSETQ. CDR3 bases: TGCGCCAGCCAGGGTGAGGAGAATGAAAAACTGTTTTTT. The encoded protein is CASQGEENEKLFF.

The chain couples TRBV9 to TRBJ2-3; D remains ambiguous. From germline, CDR1 is SGDLS and CDR2 YYNGEE. The germline V and J ends were trimmed by 2 bases and 0 bases, with 13 bases remaining between them. The CDR3 is made up of 16 amino acids. The CDR3 reads CASSVWAGTSTDTQYF. Written as DNA, the CDR3 is TGTGCCAGCAGCGTCTGGGCAGGTACTAGCACAGATACGCAGTATTTT.

J is TRBJ2-2 and V is TRBV10-3; D call uncertain. This CDR3 is 16 amino acids long. V was cut by 2 bases and J by 5 bases, with 15 bases left in between. Germline assignment: CDR1 ENHRY and CDR2 SYGVKD. The CDR3 region has the DNA TGTGCCATCAGTGAGCGAAGGGAATTGTATACCGGGGAGCTGTTTTTT. Amino acids: CAISERRELYTGELFF.